Sequencing of this T cell receptor beta chain was carried out in a study of blood T cell repertoires in COVID-19. Overall study context: Whether acute or convalescent, the COVID-19 samples came from the United States, Italy and Spain. From T cells, B-cell-depleted T cells, or PBMCs came the material, which was cDNA or gDNA.

V dropped 0 bases and J dropped 9 bases, with 9 bases sitting between them. Germline CDR1 and CDR2: GTSNPN and SVGIG (reference sequence). This CDR3 has 13 residues. Original processing methods: Amplification from reference gene primers served as the basis for estimated nucleated cell counts. Clones were read by immunoSEQ multiplex PCR, and TCRdb kept only the in-frame ones, dropping some. V and J calls and clone size are given by that table; D and trimming were obtained from the DNA. The repertoire includes 200,000 or so clones, 88% of them detected once, and around 1.9% sits in the top ten. This clone has only one observation.

The sequence was obtained from a man aged 65-85 years with active or convalescent COVID-19. The sample comprised peripheral blood. The chain is built from TRBV30 and TRBJ1-6; D remains ambiguous. In nucleotides, the CDR3 is TGTGCCTGGAGTGTTTCGAGGGTTTCACCCCTCCACTTT. This codes for CAWSVSRVSPLHF. The variable domain in full, with the rest retrieved from reference TRBV30 and TRBJ1-6, is SQTIHQWPATLVQPVGSPLSLECTVEGTSNPNLYWYRQAAGRGLQLLFYSVGIGQISSEVPQNLSASRPQDRQFILSSKKLLLSDSGFYLCAWSVSRVSPLHFGNGTRLTVT.